This T cell receptor (beta chain) was sequenced for a study of sequential checkpoint blockade in melanoma. Study information: After both sequences, patients received maintenance nivolumab.

Sample treatment: randomized to nivolumab then ipilimumab (arm A) or the reverse (arm B). Sorted cells were live CD3+CD8+, lacking CD19 and CD56, from PBMCs. Clones were read by immunoSEQ multiplex PCR, and TCRdb kept only the in-frame ones, dropping some. The sample gives about 16,000 clones, about 92% of which show up once; roughly 24% is in the top ten. After removal of 2 bases from V and 0 bases from J, the junction contained 5 bases not matched to a gene. From germline, CDR1 is GTSNPN and CDR2 SVGIG (reference sequence). The CDR3 runs to 15 residues. The source material was CD8+ T cells sorted from blood (inferred from file names), sampled from a patient given nivolumab and ipilimumab in sequence. This receptor was obtained from a human donor with melanoma. V and J are TRBV30 and TRBJ2-7; TRBD2 aligns across 9 bases. CDR3: CAWSLVAGVSYEQYF. The CDR3 region has the DNA TGTGCCTGGAGTTTGGTAGCGGGAGTCTCCTACGAGCAGTACTTC.